The 29 T cell receptor beta chains given below trace back to one sample, sequenced in a study of T cell responses to AZD1222 COVID-19 vaccine. Sequencing was performed with immunoSEQ multiplex PCR; in TCRdb, only in-frame clones are kept and a portion is missing. The profile shows under 200,000 clones, 90% of them singletons. The specimen comprised peripheral blood, sampled on day 0 of AZD1222 vaccination. The receptors originated from an adult in good health.

This chain joins TRBV6-5 and TRBJ1-2, with 7 positions matching TRBD1. V lost 5 bases, J lost 12 bases, and 15 bases stayed unmatched. The CDR3 covers 14 residues. The germline CDR1 and CDR2 sequences are MNHEY and SVGAGI. Here the CDR3 reads CASSQSPEEGANTF. CDR3 nucleotides: TGTGCCAGCAGTCAATCCCCCGAGGAGGGGGCTAACACCTTC.

This chain connects TRBV7-9 to TRBJ2-2; D is undetermined. Trimming stripped 3 bases from V and 4 bases from J, with 6 bases between. The germline V gene has CDR1 SEHNR and CDR2 FQNEAQ (reference sequence). This CDR3 has 13 residues. In DNA form, the CDR3 reads TGTGCCAGCAGCTTCTATGCCACCGGGGAGCTGTTTTTT. It translates to CASSFYATGELFF.

The chain is built from TRBV6-5 and TRBJ1-1; a possible D gene is TRBD1 (5 bases). Germline V gene data show CDR1 as MNHEY and CDR2 as SVGAGI. The CDR3 length is 13 residues. Between the trimmed V and J ends, which lost 0 bases and 8 bases, there was a span of 10 bases. Here the CDR3 reads CASSYSVDREAFF. The CDR3 DNA is TGTGCCAGCAGTTACTCCGTTGACAGAGAAGCTTTCTTT.

The V call is TRBV19, the J call TRBJ1-2; D is ambiguous. CDR1 is LNHDA and CDR2 is SQIVND in the germline V gene (reference sequence). The CDR3 runs 14 residues. V was pared by 3 bases and J by 3 bases, with 11 bases between. The chain's CDR3 is CASSIPEVYYGYTF. CDR3 coding DNA: TGTGCCAGTAGTATTCCGGAGGTTTACTATGGCTACACCTTC.

The chain couples TRBV7-9 to TRBJ2-7; the D gene is possibly TRBD1 (5 bases). V gave up 5 bases and J gave up 1 base, with 9 bases separating them. The CDR3 loop spans 13 amino acids. Germline CDR1 is SEHNR and CDR2 is FQNEAQ (reference sequence). The CDR3 is CASSNTGSYEQYF. DNA for the CDR3: TGTGCCAGCAGCAATACAGGTTCCTACGAGCAGTACTTC.

CDR3 DNA: TGTGCCAGCAGGTCGCTACAGTCGAATGAAAAACTGTTTTTT. Protein product: CASRSLQSNEKLFF. The rearrangement joins TRBV27 to TRBJ1-4, with D uncertain. V lost 6 bases to trimming and J lost 5 bases, with 13 bases between them. CDR1 MNHEY and CDR2 SMNVEV come from the germline V gene (reference sequence). This CDR3 spans 14 amino acids.

The chain carries TRBV6-6 and TRBJ2-7; 9 bases align to TRBD1. Germline V gene data show CDR1 as MNHNY and CDR2 as SVGAGI (reference sequence). V shed 6 bases and J 3 bases; nucleotides not matched to a gene: 9. This CDR3 region has 15 residues. Here the CDR3 DNA reads TGTGCCAGCAGAGGCCGGGACAGGGTTCTCTACGAGCAGTACTTC. It yields the protein CASRGRDRVLYEQYF.

The gene calls are TRBV19 and TRBJ1-1; a weak D match, TRBD1 (6 bases). Trimming left V 6 bases short and J 1 base short, with 12 bases between. CDR3 length equals 14 residues. Looked up from germline, CDR1 is LNHDA and CDR2 is SQIVND (reference sequence). Here the CDR3 reads CASRRGHPNTEAFF. The CDR3 bases are TGTGCCAGTAGAAGGGGACACCCGAACACTGAAGCTTTCTTT.

V gene TRBV7-9 combines with J gene TRBJ2-7; D uncertain. Looked up from germline, CDR1 is SEHNR and CDR2 is FQNEAQ (reference sequence). The CDR3 totals 12 residues. The V and J ends lost 5 bases and 3 bases respectively, with 8 bases between them. CDR3 nucleotide sequence: TGTGCCAGCAGCCACGACAACTACGAGCAGTACTTC. It translates to CASSHDNYEQYF.

The J gene is TRBJ2-3, the V gene TRBV11-2, with 7 bases aligning to TRBD2. The trim removed 5 bases at V and 4 bases at J, leaving 6 bases unmatched. The CDR3 totals 14 residues. CDR1 is SGHAT and CDR2 is FQNNGV in the germline V gene. The CDR3 spells CASSLGRGSDTQYF. The DNA of the CDR3 is TGTGCCAGCAGCCTAGGGAGGGGTTCAGATACGCAGTATTTT.

The rearrangement uses TRBV6-2 or TRBV6-3 and TRBJ2-7, with a tentative D call TRBD1 (6 bases). Germline V gives CDR1 MNHEY, CDR2 SVGEGT. The CDR3 runs to 14 residues. Trimming removed 4 bases from V and 0 bases from J, with 10 bases in between. CDR3 sequence (DNA): TGTGCCAGCAGTTGGCAGGACAGCTCCTACGAGCAGTACTTC. Translation gives CASSWQDSSYEQYF.

The CDR3 is CASSLVGNYGYTF. DNA for the CDR3: TGTGCCAGCAGTTTGGTCGGGAACTATGGCTACACCTTC. The chain combines TRBV28 with TRBJ1-2; D not resolved. The CDR3 sequence is 13 residues long. V shed 3 bases and J shed 2 bases, with 7 bases lying between them. Germline-derived CDR1 and CDR2 are MDHEN and SYDVKM.

The chain joins TRBV4-1 to TRBJ2-6; maybe TRBD2 (5 bases). The germline CDR1 and CDR2 sequences are MGHRA and YSYEKL. The CDR3 is 17 residues long. Trimming took 3 bases from V and 0 from J, leaving 12 bases between them. CDR3 sequence: CASSHLGLISGANVLTF. In nucleotides, the CDR3 is TGCGCCAGCAGCCATCTAGGACTGATCTCTGGGGCCAACGTCCTGACTTTC.

J is TRBJ2-7 and V is TRBV5-1, with D perhaps TRBD2 (6 bases). CDR3 length: 13 residues. CDR1 is SGHRS and CDR2 is YFSETQ in the germline V gene. V dropped 3 bases and J dropped 6 bases, with 13 bases sitting between them. CDR3 coding DNA: TGCGCCAGCAGCTCCCAGGCGGGGCCCGAGCAGTACTTC. Translation: CASSSQAGPEQYF.

This chain connects TRBV5-1 to TRBJ2-5; D may be TRBD1 or TRBD2 (5 bases each). Trimming took off 4 bases at V and 3 bases at J, with 22 bases between the two ends. The V gene's germline CDR1 is SGHRS and CDR2 YFSETQ. The length of the CDR3 is 17 residues. The CDR3 bases are TGCGCCAGCAGCGGGCGGAGGTTCCCAGGGAAGAAAGAGACCCAGTACTTC. Protein sequence: CASSGRRFPGKKETQYF.

This clone showed up just once. The junction and the germline gene differ at one end; a read error may be behind it. The chain employs TRBV7-7 and TRBJ2-3, with D unresolved. The CDR3 extends over 14 amino acids. Germline loops: CDR1 SSHAT, CDR2 FNYEAQ (reference sequence). The CDR3 sequence is CASSLGLSTDTQYF. The CDR3 nucleotides read TGTGCTAGCAGCTTAGGCCTATCCACAGATACGCAGTATTTT. Combining the CDR3 with reference TRBV7-7 and TRBJ2-3 gives the whole variable domain GAGVSQSPRYKVTKRGQDVTLRCDPISSHATLYWYQQALGQGPEFLTYFNYEAQPDKSGLPSDRFSAERPEGSISTLTIQRTEQRDSAMYRCASSLGLSTDTQYFGPGTRLTVL.

The chain has TRBV7-3 and TRBJ2-3; D gene ambiguous. This CDR3 comprises 14 residues. Germline V CDR1 and CDR2: SGHTA, FQGTGA. Trimming shortened V by 2 bases and J by 2 bases, and 8 bases separated the two germline ends. In DNA form, the CDR3 reads TGTGCCAGCAGCTTACGTCAGAACACAGATACGCAGTATTTT. As protein: CASSLRQNTDTQYF.

The rearrangement joins TRBV5-1 to TRBJ1-3; the D is unclear. Germline V lookup: CDR1 SGHRS, CDR2 YFSETQ. The CDR3 spans 15 residues. The V gene lost 2 bases and the J gene lost 4 bases, with 13 bases spanning the gap. Here the CDR3 DNA reads TGCGCCAGCAGCTTTCGAGGATCTCTCGGAAACACCATATATTTT. It specifies CASSFRGSLGNTIYF.

This clone showed up just a few times. The chain is built from TRBV5-1 and TRBJ1-2, with TRBD1 matching over 8 bases. Germline values: CDR1 SGHRS, CDR2 YFSETQ. The CDR3 consists of 18 residues. J lost 6 bases, V lost 0 bases, and 16 bases had no gene match. The CDR3 spells CASSLAAAGGRGVDGYTF. CDR3 DNA: TGCGCCAGCAGCTTGGCCGCGGCAGGGGGCCGAGGGGTAGATGGCTACACCTTC.

The V gene is TRBV5-6, the J gene TRBJ1-3; weak D call: TRBD1 (6 bases). This CDR3 contains 14 residues. V lost 4 bases, J lost 4 bases, and 12 bases lay in between. CDR1 and CDR2 from the germline V gene are SGHDT and YYEEEE. CDR3 protein: CASSMGHSGNTIYF. The DNA for the CDR3 is TGTGCCAGCAGCATGGGACATTCCGGAAACACCATATATTTT.

Points on this clone: The same CDR3 is also encoded by other DNA sequences in this sample. The chain couples TRBV28 to TRBJ1-6; the match to TRBD1 covers 8 bases. The CDR3 runs 14 residues. The V and J ends lost 6 bases and 10 bases, in that order; junction bases with no gene match: 8. Germline CDR1 and CDR2: MDHEN and SYDVKM. The CDR3 reads CASSPGQGFSPLHF. The CDR3 region has the DNA TGTGCCAGCAGCCCTGGACAGGGATTCTCACCCCTCCACTTT.

This clone has only one observation. The rearrangement links TRBV5-8 to TRBJ1-2; tentatively, D is TRBD1 (6 bases). Trimming pared 5 bases from V and 4 bases from J, leaving 18 bases between. Germline CDR1 reads SGHTS; CDR2 reads YDEGEE. The CDR3 covers 15 residues. The CDR3 is CASRAPGARTYGYTF. The CDR3 bases are TGTGCCAGCAGAGCACCAGGGGCCAGGACCTATGGCTACACCTTC.

Only a few counts were recorded for this clone. The sample has other DNA sequences that encode this CDR3 too. This chain connects TRBV5-1 to TRBJ1-4; perhaps TRBD1 as D (5 bases). This CDR3 region has 14 residues. V lost 0 bases, J lost 6 bases, and 9 bases lay in between. Germline-derived CDR1 and CDR2 are SGHRS and YFSETQ. The CDR3 protein is CASSLGQGDEKLFF. The CDR3 DNA sequence: TGCGCCAGCAGCTTGGGGCAGGGTGATGAAAAACTGTTTTTT. The variable domain in full, with the rest retrieved from reference TRBV5-1 and TRBJ1-4, is KAGVTQTPRYLIKTRGQQVTLSCSPISGHRSVSWYQQTPGQGLQFLFEYFSETQRNKGNFPGRFSGRQFSNSRSEMNVSTLELGDSALYLCASSLGQGDEKLFFGSGTQLSVL.

The V gene is TRBV13, the J gene TRBJ2-7, with a tentative D call TRBD2 (6 bases). This CDR3 spans 16 amino acids. Germline lookup yields CDR1 PRHDT and CDR2 FYEKMQ (reference sequence). Trimming cost V 4 bases and J 6 bases, with 22 bases left between them. The CDR3 nucleotides are TGTGCCAGCAGCTCGTTAACCGGGACTCCTAGCCTCGAGCAGTACTTC. This sequence encodes CASSSLTGTPSLEQYF. Together with reference TRBV13 and TRBJ2-7, the CDR3 gives the full variable domain: AAGVIQSPRHLIKEKRETATLKCYPIPRHDTVYWYQQGPGQDPQFLISFYEKMQSDKGSIPDRFSAQQFSDYHSELNMSSLELGDSALYFCASSSLTGTPSLEQYFGPGTRLTVT.

The chain combines TRBV19 with TRBJ1-1; D gene unclear. Trimming took off 6 bases at V and 0 bases at J, with 11 bases between the two ends. The germline gives CDR1 LNHDA, CDR2 SQIVND (reference sequence). The CDR3 is 14 amino acids. The CDR3 loop is CASRGYRLNTEAFF. In DNA, the CDR3 is TGTGCCAGTAGGGGTTACAGACTGAACACTGAAGCTTTCTTT. The variable domain in full, completed from reference TRBV19 and TRBJ1-1, reads DGGITQSPKYLFRKEGQNVTLSCEQNLNHDAMYWYRQDPGQGLRLIYYSQIVNDFQKGDIAEGYSVSREKKESFPLTVTSAQKNPTAFYLCASRGYRLNTEAFFGQGTRLTVV.

The chain carries TRBV6-5 and TRBJ1-1, with no clear D. V lost 5 bases and J lost 0, with 7 bases in between. The CDR3 is 13 residues long. Germline V gene lookup returns CDR1 MNHEY and CDR2 SVGAGI. The CDR3 nucleotides are TGTGCCAGCAGTCGTGATTTGAACACTGAAGCTTTCTTT. Translated, it gives CASSRDLNTEAFF.

This rearrangement joins TRBV27 to TRBJ1-2; D not certain. V lost 2 bases and J 1 base, leaving 8 bases between the germline ends. This CDR3 is built from 14 residues. Germline V gene lookup returns CDR1 MNHEY and CDR2 SMNVEV (reference sequence). The DNA of the CDR3 is TGTGCCAGCAGTTTACTCTCGGGTAACTATGGCTACACCTTC. This codes for CASSLLSGNYGYTF.

The V call is TRBV30, the J call TRBJ2-7, with unresolved D. CDR1 is GTSNPN, CDR2 SVGIG, per germline (reference sequence). The CDR3 totals 12 residues. Trimming took off 0 bases at V and 2 bases at J, with 5 bases between the two ends. In DNA form, the CDR3 reads TGTGCCTGGAGTGTAAACCCCTACGAGCAGTACTTC. It is translated as CAWSVNPYEQYF. The entire variable domain, with the rest obtained from reference TRBV30 and TRBJ2-7, is as follows: SQTIHQWPATLVQPVGSPLSLECTVEGTSNPNLYWYRQAAGRGLQLLFYSVGIGQISSEVPQNLSASRPQDRQFILSSKKLLLSDSGFYLCAWSVNPYEQYFGPGTRLTVT.

The V call is TRBV7-2, the J call TRBJ2-2; 8 nucleotides match TRBD2. This CDR3 has 15 residues. The germline CDR1 and CDR2 sequences are SGHTA and FQGNSA. V dropped 2 bases and J dropped 4; count of bases not matched to a gene: 3. The CDR3 here is CASSLRGGATGELFF. DNA for the CDR3: TGTGCCAGCAGCTTACGGGGGGGAGCCACCGGGGAGCTGTTTTTT.